The source of this TCR beta chain is a study of beta chain features in type 1 diabetes. Across the study: Across the samples, about 100 million sorted cells were examined in total. Findings of the study overall: The study found fewer insertions and more deletions at VDJ junctions in type 1 diabetes patients. The naive, central memory and Treg TCRB repertoires looked more alike in patients than they did in healthy donors. Small HLA sub-analyses could not settle whether HLA shapes TCRB rearrangement.

Note on this clone: Its antigen is not identified.

Expressed TCRB transcripts were sequenced because the isolated RNA had all been reverse transcribed beforehand. TCRdb's copy holds only in-frame clones and misses some; the assay was immunoSEQ multiplex PCR. The sample has about half a million clones, approximately 28% seen once. Germline CDR1 MGHDK, CDR2 SYGVNS. Between the trimmed V and J ends, which lost 0 bases and 5 bases, there was a span of 13 bases. There are 15 residues in the CDR3. The V and J genes are TRBV25-1 and TRBJ2-5, with unresolved D. Input material: naive CD4+ T cells from blood. The TCR originated in a young man in good health. In nucleotides, the CDR3 is TGTGCCAGCAGTGAATATGACTCCGCGCTGGAGACCCAGTACTTC. Translated: CASSEYDSALETQYF.